These 18 T cell receptor beta chains originate from one sample sequenced in a study of immune evolution from preneoplasia to lung adenocarcinoma (dated by TCRdb to about 2021). Libraries came from the immunoSEQ multiplex PCR assay. In TCRdb, the immuneACCESS table is reduced to in-frame sequences with V and J assigned. These tables do not hold every clone; where another copy was compared, an unresolved V gene accounts for under half, and the others remain unexplained. This sample holds under 13,000 clones; under 90% were observed only once. 1.5% to 2% of the sample comes from the top ten. Sequencing was performed on FFPE minimally invasive lung adenocarcinoma tissue. In the paper's terms, the cell subset or site label means: micro-invasive lung adenocarcinoma (MIA). The source is a person between 65 and 80 years old with lung adenocarcinoma.

DNA of the CDR3: TGTGCCAGCAGTAGGGACAGGGCCTACGAGCAGTACTTC. It specifies CASSRDRAYEQYF. The rearrangement joins TRBV2 to TRBJ2-7; 9 nucleotides match TRBD1. Germline V gene sequence: CDR1 SNHLY, CDR2 FYNNEI. J was trimmed by 2 bases and V by 5 bases; bases with no gene match: 1. The CDR3 contains 13 residues.

CDR3 sequence: CASSDSLAGGTHEQFF. The CDR3 bases are TGTGCCAGCAGTGATTCACTAGCGGGAGGCACCCATGAGCAGTTCTTC. V and J are TRBV6-4 and TRBJ2-1; the match to TRBD2 covers 12 bases. V trimming: 3 bases; J trimming: 8 bases; junction bases outside the gene matches: 8. This CDR3 region has 16 residues. Germline V gene data show CDR1 as MRHNA and CDR2 as SNTAGT.

The chain recombines TRBV5-6 with TRBJ1-2, with a tentative D call TRBD1 (6 bases). CDR3 length equals 14 residues. V was shortened by 0 bases and J by 8 bases, with 14 bases between the two germline ends. CDR1 is SGHDT and CDR2 is YYEEEE in the germline V gene. The CDR3 region is CASSLGQGIRGYTF. Written as DNA, the CDR3 is TGTGCCAGCAGCTTGGGCCAGGGGATACGGGGCTACACCTTC.

The chain has TRBV25-1 and TRBJ2-7, with D possibly called TRBD1 or TRBD2 (6 bases each). Germline V gene sequence: CDR1 MGHDK, CDR2 SYGVNS. Trimming cost V 5 bases and J 0 bases, with 14 bases left between them. The CDR3 has 15 amino acids. In DNA, the CDR3 is TGTGCCAGCAGTAGTCGGGGGCGCGGCTCCTACGAGCAGTACTTC. This encodes CASSSRGRGSYEQYF.

The chain is built from TRBV23-1 and TRBJ1-6; possible D gene TRBD1, 5 bases. TRBV23-1 is flagged as an ORF with uncertain function. V gave up 2 bases and J gave up 8 bases, with 7 bases separating them. The CDR3 is 13 amino acids. The chain's CDR3 is CASSQPRDSPLHF. DNA for the CDR3: TGCGCCAGCAGTCAACCCAGGGATTCACCCCTCCACTTT.

The V gene is TRBV7-9, the J gene TRBJ2-1, with 11 bases that match TRBD2. V shed 2 bases, J shed 15 bases, and the junction held 18 bases outside the gene matches. This CDR3 spans 17 amino acids. Germline V gene sequence: CDR1 SEHNR, CDR2 FQNEAQ (reference sequence). Written as DNA, the CDR3 is TGTGCCAGCAGCTTACGGCTAGCGGGGGGCGGGGTACCCCGATGGTTCTTC. It specifies CASSLRLAGGGVPRWFF.

This chain joins TRBV9 and TRBJ1-5; D is possibly TRBD1 (6 bases). Trimming cost V 7 bases and J 3 bases, with 11 bases left between them. From germline, CDR1 is SGDLS and CDR2 YYNGEE. There are 13 residues in the CDR3. Here the CDR3 reads CASGRDINQPQHF. In DNA form, the CDR3 reads TGTGCCAGCGGCCGGGACATCAATCAGCCCCAGCATTTT.

V is TRBV4-1 and J is TRBJ2-1; D not certain. Germline CDR1 MGHRA, CDR2 YSYEKL. With 0 bases removed from V and 4 bases from J, the gap between germline ends came to 10 bases. This CDR3 has 15 residues. The CDR3 nucleotides read TGCGCCAGCAGCCAAGAACAACACGCATACAATGAGCAGTTCTTC. Translated: CASSQEQHAYNEQFF.

The chain links TRBV5-1 to TRBJ2-7; no clear D. The V end lost 1 base, the J end lost 3 bases, and 11 bases lay between the germline ends. Germline lookup yields CDR1 SGHRS and CDR2 YFSETQ. The CDR3 runs to 14 residues. CDR3 amino acids: CASSLSLAGYEQYF. The CDR3 region has the DNA TGCGCCAGCAGCTTGTCTCTCGCCGGCTACGAGCAGTACTTC.

The chain is built from TRBV21-1 and TRBJ2-5; the table calls TRBD2, which could not be checked here. TRBV21-1 represents a pseudogene. This CDR3 region has 18 residues. The CDR3 bases are TGTGCCAGCAGCAAACCAGGTGCGGGGGCTGGACCCGAAGAGACCCAGTACTTC. This codes for CASSKPGAGAGPEETQYF.

V usage is TRBV10-3 and J usage is TRBJ2-3; 8 nucleotides match TRBD1. Germline V lookup: CDR1 ENHRY, CDR2 SYGVKD. CDR3 length: 17 residues. The V and J ends lost 10 bases and 3 bases, in that order; junction bases with no gene match: 18. CDR3 coding DNA: TGTGCCACCTCCCCCCGCCAGCAGGGGGCAGGGACAGATACGCAGTATTTT. Translating gives CATSPRQQGAGTDTQYF.

The chain combines TRBV23-1 with TRBJ2-1, with D possibly TRBD2 on 5 matching bases. TRBV23-1 counts as an open reading frame of uncertain function. The CDR3 is made up of 17 amino acids. V lost 7 bases and J 7 bases, leaving 26 bases between the germline ends. The CDR3 DNA reads as TGCGCCAGCATTTTTACGAGAGGGCAGGTCGCCCATAATGAGCAGTTCTTC. Protein: CASIFTRGQVAHNEQFF.

The V call is TRBV29-1, the J call TRBJ2-7; tentatively, D is TRBD1 (5 bases). Trimming took 3 bases from V and 2 from J, leaving 5 bases between them. CDR1 SQVTM and CDR2 ANQGSEA come from the germline V gene. The CDR3 runs 11 residues. The CDR3: CSVETAYEQYF. The CDR3, as DNA: TGCAGCGTTGAGACAGCCTACGAGCAGTACTTC.

The chain recombines TRBV25-1 with TRBJ2-2, with D perhaps TRBD1 (5 bases). V lost 5 bases to trimming and J lost 0 bases, with 7 bases between them. The CDR3 consists of 14 residues. Looked up from germline, CDR1 is MGHDK and CDR2 is SYGVNS. The CDR3 protein is CASSPQANTGELFF. The CDR3 DNA reads TGTGCCAGCAGTCCACAGGCGAACACCGGGGAGCTGTTTTTT.

CDR3 bases: TGTGCCAGCAGCTTGGGAAGACTCTACGAGCAGTACTTC. It specifies CASSLGRLYEQYF. This chain uses TRBV5-6 with TRBJ2-7, with D unresolved. V lost 0 bases to trimming and J lost 3 bases, with 7 bases between them. Germline lookup yields CDR1 SGHDT and CDR2 YYEEEE. This CDR3 is built from 13 residues.

Points on this clone: A junction end diverges from the germline sequence, so it may reflect a read error. The CDR3 bases are TGCGCCAGCAGATTGGAGGCGGCGGGAACCTACGAGCAGTACTTC. It is translated as CASRLEAAGTYEQYF. This chain links TRBV5-1 with TRBJ2-7; a weak D match, TRBD2 (6 bases). Germline CDR1 SGHRS, CDR2 YFSETQ. CDR3 size: 15 residues.

V and J are TRBV27 and TRBJ2-1; 10 bases are a match to TRBD1. CDR1 MNHEY and CDR2 SMNVEV come from the germline V gene (reference sequence). The length of the CDR3 is 15 residues. The ends lost 8 bases at V and 4 bases at J; junction bases unmatched: 8. The DNA for the CDR3 is TGTGCCAGCTGTCCCCGGACAGGGGGATACAATGAGCAGTTCTTC. Amino acids: CASCPRTGGYNEQFF.

V is TRBV7-8 and J is TRBJ1-2, with 10 bases lining up with TRBD1. The ends lost 4 bases at V and 5 bases at J; junction bases unmatched: 10. CDR3 length: 16 residues. Germline values: CDR1 SGHVS, CDR2 FQNEAQ. This chain's CDR3 is CASSSLGDRGAYGYTF. CDR3 bases: TGTGCCAGCAGCTCCCTAGGGGACAGGGGTGCGTATGGCTACACCTTC.